A selection of T cell receptor beta chains follows, all from one sample in a study of T cell responses to AZD1222 COVID-19 vaccine. Here immunoSEQ multiplex PCR was the method, and the copy in TCRdb shows in-frame clones only, minus some. The repertoire holds 95,000 to 150,000 clones, around 84% seen once, with around 7.7% in the top ten. The sequencing used peripheral blood, collected on day 0 of AZD1222 vaccination. The receptors stem from an adult in good health. CDR3s include the opening cysteine and the closing phenylalanine or tryptophan. A D gene is named only where the DNA matches it firmly. Some rows mark clone size as missing; the rest say once, few, many or name a class of expanded clone.

J gene,D gene,clone size,V gene,CDR3 protein,CDR3 DNA
TRBJ2-5,-,-,TRBV5-4,CASSPGAYQETQYF,TGTGCCAGCAGCCCCGGGGCGTACCAAGAGACCCAGTACTTC
TRBJ1-4,-,-,TRBV29-1,CSQSARGTVVSTNEKLFF,TGCAGCCAATCCGCCCGGGGGACCGTCGTTTCAACTAATGAAAAACTGTTTTTT
TRBJ1-1,-,-,TRBV12-1,CASTRDRGDTEAFF,TGTGCCAGCACCAGGGACAGGGGGGACACTGAAGCTTTCTTT
TRBJ2-3,-,-,TRBV29-1,CSVEERKEQEDTQYF,TGCAGCGTTGAAGAACGTAAGGAGCAGGAAGATACGCAGTATTTT
TRBJ2-3,-,-,TRBV19,CASSPGRSTDTQYF,TGTGCCAGTAGTCCGGGGCGTAGTACAGATACGCAGTATTTT
TRBJ2-5,TRBD2,-,TRBV24-1,CATSDELAGGGTQYF,TGTGCCACCAGTGACGAACTAGCGGGAGGAGGGACCCAGTACTTC
TRBJ1-2,-,-,TRBV2,CASGRGYTF,TGTGCCAGCGGGCGCGGCTACACCTTC
TRBJ2-1,-,once,TRBV30,CAWSVGINEQFF,TGTGCCTGGAGTGTGGGGATCAATGAGCAGTTCTTC
TRBJ1-2,-,-,TRBV28,CASSTTPGTPRDGYTF,TGTGCCAGCAGCACTACGCCCGGGACCCCCCGGGATGGCTACACCTTC
TRBJ2-7,-,-,TRBV4-1,CASSQDRQVPYEQYF,TGCGCCAGCAGCCAAGATCGACAGGTTCCCTACGAGCAGTACTTC
TRBJ2-1,TRBD1,few,TRBV11-3,CASSHSRTGGRGNEQFF,TGTGCCAGCAGCCACTCCCGGACAGGGGGAAGGGGGAATGAGCAGTTCTTC
TRBJ2-3,-,-,TRBV19,CASSPGQSGDTQYF,TGTGCCAGTAGCCCCGGGCAGAGCGGGGATACGCAGTATTTT
TRBJ1-1,-,-,TRBV5-1,CASSQSWNTEAFF,TGCGCCAGCAGTCAATCGTGGAACACTGAAGCTTTCTTT
TRBJ2-3,TRBD2,-,TRBV30,CAWSVPSGGPDTQYF,TGTGCCTGGAGTGTACCATCGGGAGGGCCAGATACGCAGTATTTT
TRBJ2-1,TRBD2,-,TRBV19,CASMGGLPLNEQFF,TGTGCCAGTATGGGGGGACTACCCCTAAATGAGCAGTTCTTC
TRBJ2-1,-,-,TRBV6-5,CASSYSLGYNEQFF,TGTGCCAGCAGTTACTCCCTGGGCTACAATGAGCAGTTCTTC
TRBJ1-1,-,-,TRBV10-1,CASSESGGTTEAFF,TGCGCCAGCAGTGAGTCGGGGGGGACCACTGAAGCTTTCTTT
TRBJ2-5,TRBD2,-,TRBV28,CASTGGRWETQYF,TGTGCCAGCACGGGCGGGAGGTGGGAGACCCAGTACTTC
TRBJ1-6,TRBD1,-,TRBV6-5,CASSFITGGSPLHF,TGTGCCAGCAGTTTTATCACAGGGGGCTCACCCCTCCACTTT
TRBJ1-2,TRBD1,-,TRBV7-6,CASSLGQGLYGYTF,TGTGCCAGCAGCTTGGGACAGGGACTTTATGGCTACACCTTC
TRBJ2-4,TRBD2,-,TRBV7-3,CASSLRLAGGADIQYF,TGTGCCAGCAGCTTACGACTAGCGGGAGGGGCGGACATTCAGTACTTC
TRBJ2-7,-,-,TRBV5-1,CASRAGGDEQYF,TGCGCCAGCAGGGCCGGCGGGGACGAGCAGTACTTC
TRBJ2-2,TRBD1,-,TRBV2,CASSITGGSRGTGELFF,TGTGCCAGCAGTATAACAGGGGGCTCCCGAGGCACCGGGGAGCTGTTTTTT
TRBJ2-1,TRBD2,once,TRBV7-2,CASSFSGGVVNEQFF,TGTGCCAGCAGCTTTAGCGGGGGGGTTGTCAATGAGCAGTTCTTC
TRBJ2-2,TRBD1,-,TRBV19,CASTPGSRGTGELFF,TGTGCCAGTACCCCGGGCTCCAGGGGGACCGGGGAGCTGTTTTTT
TRBJ1-2,-,-,TRBV6-5,CASRFLGDSNYGYTF,TGTGCCAGCAGATTTCTTGGTGACAGTAACTATGGCTACACCTTC
TRBJ1-1,-,-,TRBV28,CASSLKATAFF,TGTGCCAGCAGTTTAAAGGCGACCGCTTTCTTT
TRBJ2-4,TRBD2,-,TRBV7-2,CATAATSGGNIQYF,TGTGCCACAGCAGCCACAAGCGGGGGCAACATTCAGTACTTC